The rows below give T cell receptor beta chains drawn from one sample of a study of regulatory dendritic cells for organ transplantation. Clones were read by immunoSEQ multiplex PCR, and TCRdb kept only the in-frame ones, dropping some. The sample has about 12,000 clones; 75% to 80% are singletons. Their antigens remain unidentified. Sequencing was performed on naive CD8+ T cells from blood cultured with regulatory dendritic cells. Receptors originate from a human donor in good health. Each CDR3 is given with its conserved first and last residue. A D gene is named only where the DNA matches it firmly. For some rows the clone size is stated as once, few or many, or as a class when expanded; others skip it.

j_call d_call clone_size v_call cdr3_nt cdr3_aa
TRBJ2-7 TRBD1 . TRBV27 TGTGCCAGCAGTTTAAGGGCAGGGGGTGGGTACGAGCAGTACTTC CASSLRAGGGYEQYF
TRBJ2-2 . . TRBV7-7 TGTGCTAGCAGCCCCAGTCGTCTAGCTCGGAGGGTTGGCACCGGGGAGCTGTTTTTT CASSPSRLARRVGTGELFF
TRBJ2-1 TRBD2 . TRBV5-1 TGCGCCAGCATTTGGGCGGGGGGAGAGCAGTTCTTC CASIWAGGEQFF
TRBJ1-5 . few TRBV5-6 TGTGCCAGCAGCTTGGGTGGACAGTTAGCCGGTAGTGGTCCGCCCCAGCATTTT CASSLGGQLAGSGPPQHF
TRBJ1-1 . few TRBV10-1 TGCGCCAGCAGTGAGGGATCGACACTGAACACTGAAGCTTTCTTT CASSEGSTLNTEAFF
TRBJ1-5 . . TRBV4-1 TGCGCCAGCAGCTCGAGTGTCAATCAGCCCCAGCATTTT CASSSSVNQPQHF
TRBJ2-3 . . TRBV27 TGTGCCAGCACTCCGACAGGAAGGATAGATACGCAGTATTTT CASTPTGRIDTQYF
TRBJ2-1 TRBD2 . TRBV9 TGTGCCAGCAGCCCAAGCGGGGGGGTCAATGAGCAGTTCTTC CASSPSGGVNEQFF
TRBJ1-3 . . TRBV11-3 TGTGCCAGCAGCCCTCGACAGGGAAACACCATATATTTT CASSPRQGNTIYF
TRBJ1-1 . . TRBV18 TGTGCCAGCTCACCAGTGCGGACAGCCAACACTGAAGCTTTCTTT CASSPVRTANTEAFF
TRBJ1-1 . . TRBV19 TGTGCCAGTAGTTCAGGGGAGACTGAAGCTTTCTTT CASSSGETEAFF
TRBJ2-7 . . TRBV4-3 TGCGCCAGCAGCCAAGCCTCGACAGTCTACGAGCAGTACTTC CASSQASTVYEQYF
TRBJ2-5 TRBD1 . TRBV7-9 TGTGCCAGCAGCCCCCAGGACAGGAAGGGCCAAGAGACCCAGTACTTC CASSPQDRKGQETQYF
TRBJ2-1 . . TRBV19 TGTGCCACCAGGAGTGACAGTTCAACCGAGCAGTTCTTC CATRSDSSTEQFF
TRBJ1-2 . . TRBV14 TGTGCCAGCAGCCAAGAAGTGGCCGCCGCTAACTATGGCTACACCTTC CASSQEVAAANYGYTF
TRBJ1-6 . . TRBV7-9 TGTGCCAGCAGCCCCCGGTCGGGTGGCTATAATTCACCCCTCCACTTT CASSPRSGGYNSPLHF
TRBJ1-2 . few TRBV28 TGTGCCAGCAGTCCCCGGGGGAGGGGCAGCGGCTACACCTTC CASSPRGRGSGYTF
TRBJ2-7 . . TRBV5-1 TGCGCCAGCACTAGCAACTCCTACGAGCAGTACTTC CASTSNSYEQYF
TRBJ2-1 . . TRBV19 TGTGCCAGTAGTGCCACAGGGAATGAGCAGTTCTTC CASSATGNEQFF
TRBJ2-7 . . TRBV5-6 TGTGCCAGCAGCTTGGCTGAGTATAGATCCTACGAGCAGTACTTC CASSLAEYRSYEQYF
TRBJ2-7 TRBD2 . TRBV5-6 TGTGCCAGCAGTTTTTGGACTAGCGAGTACTACGAGCAGTACTTC CASSFWTSEYYEQYF
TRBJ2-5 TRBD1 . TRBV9 TGTGCCAGCAGCGTTGGGCAGGGGGCTTCAGAGACCCAGTACTTC CASSVGQGASETQYF
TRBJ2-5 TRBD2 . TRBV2 TGTGCCAGCAGCTCAACTAGCGGCCAAGAGACCCAGTACTTC CASSSTSGQETQYF
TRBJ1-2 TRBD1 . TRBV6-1 TGTGCCAGCAGTGAATCGACAGGGGTCGACTATGGCTACACCTTC CASSESTGVDYGYTF
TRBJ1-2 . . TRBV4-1 TGCGCCAGCAGCCAAGAAGGCGGGCAAAACTATGGCTACACCTTC CASSQEGGQNYGYTF
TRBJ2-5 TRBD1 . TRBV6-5 TGTGCCAGCAGTTTTGGGACAGGGCGAAGCCAAGAGACCCAGTACTTC CASSFGTGRSQETQYF
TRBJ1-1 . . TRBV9 TGTGCCAGCAGCCAAGATGGGGGGAGGAACACTGAAGCTTTCTTT CASSQDGGRNTEAFF
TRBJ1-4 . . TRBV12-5 TGTGCTAGTGGTCCTCCGGAAGTGGGCCGGGAAAAACTGTTTTTT CASGPPEVGREKLFF
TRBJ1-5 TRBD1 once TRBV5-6 TGTGCCAGCAGCGCCGACAGGGTCTCGAATCAGCCCCAGCATTTT CASSADRVSNQPQHF
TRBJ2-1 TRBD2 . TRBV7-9 TGTGCCAGCAGCATACTAGCGGGGGGACCTCCGAGCTCCTACAATGAGCAGTTCTTC CASSILAGGPPSSYNEQFF
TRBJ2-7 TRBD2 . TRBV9 TGTGCCAGCAGCCTTGGGACTAGCGGAGCCTACGAGCAGTACTTC CASSLGTSGAYEQYF
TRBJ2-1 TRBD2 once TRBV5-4 TGTGCCAGCAGTTTACGGGGGGGCCGGTCTCACAATGAGCAGTTCTTC CASSLRGGRSHNEQFF
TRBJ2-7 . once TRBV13 TGTGCCAGCAGCCCCCGTGGGGGGAGCTCCTACGAGCAGTACTTC CASSPRGGSSYEQYF
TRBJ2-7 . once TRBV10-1 TGCGCCAGCAAATGGAGCGACAGCTCCTACGAGCAGTACTTC CASKWSDSSYEQYF
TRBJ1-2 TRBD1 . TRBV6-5 TGTGCCAGCAGTCCTCAGGGGGCAGACTATGGCTACACCTTC CASSPQGADYGYTF
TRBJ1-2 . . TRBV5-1 TGCGCCAGCAGCCCCTACGACTCCAATGGCTACACCTTC CASSPYDSNGYTF
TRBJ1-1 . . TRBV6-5 TGTGCCAGCAGTTACTCGAATTCAGGGGAAGCTTTCTTT CASSYSNSGEAFF
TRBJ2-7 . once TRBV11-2 TGTGCCAGCAGCCTGCTACGAGGGCAGTACTTC CASSLLRGQYF
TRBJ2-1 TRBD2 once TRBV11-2 TGTGCCAGCAGCATCAGCGGGGGGGCTTTATACAATGAGCAGTTCTTC CASSISGGALYNEQFF
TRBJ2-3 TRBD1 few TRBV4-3 TGCGCCAGCAGCTTGGACAGGGGTGAGGGGGATACGCAGTATTTT CASSLDRGEGDTQYF
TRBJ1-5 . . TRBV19 TGTGCCAGTAGATCAGTTTATAGCAATCAGCCCCAGCATTTT CASRSVYSNQPQHF
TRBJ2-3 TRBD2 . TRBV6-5 TGTGCCATCCTCGCGGGGGGGCGTACAGATACGCAGTATTTT CAILAGGRTDTQYF
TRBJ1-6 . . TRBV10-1 TGCGCCAGCAGTGAGTCTGCCAGGGTAAGAAATTCACCCCTCCACTTT CASSESARVRNSPLHF
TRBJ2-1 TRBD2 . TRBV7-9 TGTGCCAGCAGGGTAAGCGGGGGGCCTCTCAATGAGCAGTTCTTC CASRVSGGPLNEQFF
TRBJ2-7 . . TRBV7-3 TGTGCCAGCAGCGCCTACTACGAGCAGTACTTC CASSAYYEQYF
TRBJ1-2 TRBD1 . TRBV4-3 TGCGCCAGCAGCCAAGACGCCAGGGGGAAAGGCTACACCTTC CASSQDARGKGYTF
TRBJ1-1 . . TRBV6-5 TGTGCCAGCAGTGACAGCCCCAACACTGAAGCTTTCTTT CASSDSPNTEAFF
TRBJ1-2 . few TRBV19 TGTGCCAGTAGTTTGACAGATGGTCACTATGGCTACACCTTC CASSLTDGHYGYTF
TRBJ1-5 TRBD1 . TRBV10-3 TGTGCCACGTCCGGGACAGGGGTTGGGGCAGGACAGCCCCAGCATTTT CATSGTGVGAGQPQHF
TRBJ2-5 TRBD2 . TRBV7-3 TGTGCCAGCAGCTTCGGCGGGGGGGCTCAAGAGACCCAGTACTTC CASSFGGGAQETQYF
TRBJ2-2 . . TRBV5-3 TGTGCCAGAAGCTTAGATCTTAGCCCCACCGGGGAGCTGTTTTTT CARSLDLSPTGELFF
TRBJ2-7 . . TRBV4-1 TGCGCCAGCAGCCAGACATCCGGGAGCTCCTACGAGCAGTACTTC CASSQTSGSSYEQYF
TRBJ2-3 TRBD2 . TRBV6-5 TGTGCCAGCAGGCGACTAGCGGGGGGCCTAGATACGCAGTATTTT CASRRLAGGLDTQYF